A selection of T cell receptor beta chains follows, all from one sample in a study of human T cells and chemical hapten exposure. Via MiXCR, TCRdb re-called the RACE reads, giving one row per CDR3 protein. Of tens of thousands of distinct CDR3 sequences in the sample, around 7% are singletons; the top ten hold more than 1.5%. Sequenced here: whole blood, sampled in connection with sensitization to the hapten diphenylcyclopropenone (DPC). Receptor source: a woman in her twenties or thirties with alopecia areata. Some clones in this sample may be carry-over from other donors' samples. Both conserved end residues are part of each CDR3. A D gene is named only where the DNA matches it firmly. The size of a clone is reported for some rows only, either as once, few or many, or as a class for expanded clones.

TRBD1,TRBJ2-5,TRBV20-1,many,TGCAGTGCTAGGTCCGGGACAGGCGTGACGGAGACCCAGTACTTC,CSARSGTGVTETQYF
.,TRBJ1-1,TRBV4-1,.,TGCGCCAGCAGCCAAGAATACGCAGCCTGGGCTTTCTTT,CASSQEYAAWAFF
.,TRBJ2-1,TRBV19,few,TGTGCCAGTAGCGAAAAGGCGAGTCGGCAGTTCTTC,CASSEKASRQFF
.,TRBJ2-3,TRBV5-1,many,TGCGCCAGCAGCTTGGGGGAGTCGCGTACGCAGTATTTT,CASSLGESRTQYF
.,TRBJ1-3,TRBV20-1,.,TGCAGTGCTTCCCAGGGGATTGGAAACACCATATATTTT,CSASQGIGNTIYF
TRBD1,TRBJ1-1,TRBV11-2,many,TGTGCCAGCAGCTTGCTGACAGGGTACGCTGAAGCTTTCTTT,CASSLLTGYAEAFF
TRBD2,TRBJ2-3,TRBV20-1,many,TGCAGTGCTGGGACTAGCGGGGGGGCCGCAGATACGCAGTATTTT,CSAGTSGGAADTQYF
TRBD1,TRBJ2-1,TRBV9,few,TGTGCCAGCAGCGCCCCAGCACTAAACAGGGGGCACTACAATGAGCAGTTCTTC,CASSAPALNRGHYNEQFF
.,TRBJ1-4,TRBV7-9,.,TGTGCCAGCAGCTCGCTCAAACGGGGATTAAATGAAAAACTGTTTTTT,CASSSLKRGLNEKLFF
.,TRBJ2-3,TRBV12-5,many,TGTGCTAGTGGCCGTGGGTCAAGCACAGATACGCAGTATTTT,CASGRGSSTDTQYF
.,TRBJ1-5,TRBV6-2/TRBV6-3,.,TGTGCCAGCCGGGGGTCCGGAGGACAAAATCAGCCCCAGCATTTT,CASRGSGGQNQPQHF
TRBD1,TRBJ2-7,TRBV18,few,TGTGCCAGCTCACCCTCACAGGGGACCCCCTACGAGCAGTACTTC,CASSPSQGTPYEQYF
.,TRBJ1-4,TRBV6-5,many,TGTGCCAGCAGTTACTCGTGGGGGGTCGTCGAAAAACTGTTTTTT,CASSYSWGVVEKLFF
.,TRBJ2-5,TRBV7-9,many,TGTGCCAGCAGCTTACCCGGACCGGAGACCCAGTACTTC,CASSLPGPETQYF
TRBD1,TRBJ1-1,TRBV5-1,many,TGCGCCAGCAGCCCCTCGACAGGGTCGAGCACTGAAGCTTTCTTT,CASSPSTGSSTEAFF
.,TRBJ1-1,TRBV7-8,many,TGTGCCAGCAGCCTAATCGAGGGGCCTAACACTGAAGCTTTCTTT,CASSLIEGPNTEAFF
TRBD2,TRBJ2-3,TRBV3-1,.,TGTGCCAGCAGCCAAGTAGCGGGGAGTGGAGATACGCAGTATTTT,CASSQVAGSGDTQYF
TRBD1,TRBJ1-1,TRBV6-5,many,TGTGCCAGCAGTTACTCTACAGGGGTCGACACTGAAGCTTTCTTT,CASSYSTGVDTEAFF
.,TRBJ1-4,TRBV3-1,few,TGTGCCAGCAGTAACAGCTTAAATGAAAAACTGTTTTTT,CASSNSLNEKLFF
TRBD2,TRBJ2-7,TRBV7-9,few,TGTGCCAGCAGCTTAGGGGGACTAGCGGGGGGGCCGGGCGAGCAGTACTTC,CASSLGGLAGGPGEQYF
TRBD2,TRBJ2-3,TRBV20-1,many,TGCAGTGCTAGCCGCGGGGGGCTGAGCACAGATACGCAGTATTTT,CSASRGGLSTDTQYF
.,TRBJ2-2,TRBV12-3/TRBV12-4,many,TGTGCCAGCAGCCCCGGAGGGTCTAACACCGGGGAGCTGTTTTTT,CASSPGGSNTGELFF
.,TRBJ2-3,TRBV5-1,many,TGCGCCAGCATGGTCGGGGGGCGGACAGATACGCAGTATTTT,CASMVGGRTDTQYF
.,TRBJ1-1,TRBV29-1,.,TGCAGCGTTGACCCAGGGTTGAACACTGAAGCTTTCTTT,CSVDPGLNTEAFF
.,TRBJ2-2,TRBV5-1,many,TGCGCCAGCGGATTGGACAGCACGGGGGCCGGGGAGCTGTTTTTT,CASGLDSTGAGELFF
TRBD2,TRBJ2-1,TRBV7-8,many,TGTGCCAGCAGCTTAAGTTCGGTTGCGGGGGGCAATGAGCAGTTCTTC,CASSLSSVAGGNEQFF
TRBD2,TRBJ2-3,TRBV6-5,many,TGTGCCAGCAGTTACTCTTCTAGCGGGGGGAATACGCAGTATTTT,CASSYSSSGGNTQYF
TRBD1,TRBJ1-2,TRBV5-1,many,TGCGCCAGCAGCAGCGGGACAGTGGCGGGATATGGCTACACCTTC,CASSSGTVAGYGYTF
.,TRBJ1-2,TRBV19,.,TGTGCCAGTAGTGGGGCCGGGAGTTCCTATGGCTACACCTTC,CASSGAGSSYGYTF
.,TRBJ2-2,TRBV4-1,.,TGCGCCAGCAGCCCATCGTCGGGGTTCACCGGGGAGCTGTTTTTT,CASSPSSGFTGELFF
.,TRBJ1-2,TRBV20-1,few,TGCACCCATACACTACTCAGGGGAACCGGCGACACCTTC,CTHTLLRGTGDTF
.,TRBJ2-1,TRBV6-1,many,TGTGCCAGCAGTGAGGACAGCTACAATGAGCAGTTCTTC,CASSEDSYNEQFF
.,TRBJ1-1,TRBV19,many,TGTGCCAGTAGAACTTCTGACGGACGGAACACTGAAGCTTTCTTT,CASRTSDGRNTEAFF
.,TRBJ2-6,TRBV20-1,many,TGCAGTGCTAGAGTAGGAGGGCCTGGGGCCAACGTCCTGACTTTC,CSARVGGPGANVLTF
.,TRBJ1-5,TRBV20-1,many,TGCAGTGCTAGCCTAGGGGGAGAGGGGCAGCCCCAGCATTTT,CSASLGGEGQPQHF
.,TRBJ1-1,TRBV5-8,many,TGTGCCAGCAGCTTATACAGGGACTTGAACACTGAAGCTTTCTTT,CASSLYRDLNTEAFF
.,TRBJ2-3,TRBV18,many,TGTGCCAGCTCACCCCTTGCAATCCACACAGATACGCAGTATTTT,CASSPLAIHTDTQYF
TRBD2,TRBJ2-2,TRBV5-1,many,TGCGCCAGCAGCTTGTCGTGGCCGGGACTAGTGAACACCGGGGAGCTGTTTTTT,CASSLSWPGLVNTGELFF
.,TRBJ2-7,TRBV29-1,many,TGCAGCGTTGAAGATCGGGCAGCGCCCGACTACGAGCAGTACTTC,CSVEDRAAPDYEQYF
TRBD1,TRBJ2-2,TRBV4-2,many,TGTGCCAGCAGCCAAGGCCGGACAGGCCCAACCGGGGAGCTGTTTTTT,CASSQGRTGPTGELFF
TRBD1,TRBJ2-2,TRBV3-1,many,TGTGCCAGCAGCCCCAGGGACAGTTTACCCGGGGAGCTGTTTTTT,CASSPRDSLPGELFF
.,TRBJ1-2,TRBV6-5,few,TGTGCCAGCAGTTACTCACCAGAGACCTATGGCTACACCTTC,CASSYSPETYGYTF
TRBD1,TRBJ2-1,TRBV9,many,TGTGCCAGCAGCGTAGATCAGGGGGCCCACAATGAGCAGTTCTTC,CASSVDQGAHNEQFF
.,TRBJ2-7,TRBV7-3,many,TGTGCCAGCAGCTTAAGGCCGTACGAGCAGTACTTC,CASSLRPYEQYF
TRBD1,TRBJ1-1,TRBV7-9,many,TGTGCCAGCAACGAATTACAGGGGGTTACTGAAGCTTTCTTT,CASNELQGVTEAFF
TRBD2,TRBJ2-5,TRBV9,many,TGTGCCAGCAGCGAGTTCGTGGCTAGCGGGGTTGAGACCCAGTACTTC,CASSEFVASGVETQYF
TRBD1,TRBJ1-5,TRBV12-3/TRBV12-4,many,TGTGCCAGCAGTTGGGGACAGGGGGATAGTCAGCCCCAGCATTTT,CASSWGQGDSQPQHF
.,TRBJ1-1,TRBV5-1,few,TGCGCCAGCAGCTACCGGGCAAACACTGAAGCTTTCTTT,CASSYRANTEAFF
TRBD1,TRBJ1-1,TRBV20-1,many,TGCAGTGCTAGAGATCCCTGGGCAGGGGGCCGCACTGAAGCTTTCTTT,CSARDPWAGGRTEAFF
.,TRBJ1-1,TRBV6-1,many,TGTGCCAGCAGTGAAGTTGGTAGGCAGGGGGCTTTCTTT,CASSEVGRQGAFF
.,TRBJ1-1,TRBV9,many,TGTGCCAGCAGCGTAGCTCGGGACCTCAATCGGCACACTGAAGCTTTCTTT,CASSVARDLNRHTEAFF
.,TRBJ1-5,TRBV2,many,TGTGCCAGCAGGGAAGACAGAAATCAGCCCCAGCATTTT,CASREDRNQPQHF
TRBD1,TRBJ1-2,TRBV10-2,.,TGCGCCAGCAGTAAGGGACAGGTCGACTATGGCTACACCTTC,CASSKGQVDYGYTF
TRBD1,TRBJ2-7,TRBV20-1,many,TGCAGTGCTAGAGATTCTTATACCGGGACAGGGTTTGGCGAGCAGTACTTC,CSARDSYTGTGFGEQYF
.,TRBJ2-3,TRBV30,many,TGTGCCTGGAGCTCATATGCGGGGTCAGATACGCAGTATTTT,CAWSSYAGSDTQYF